The 18 T cell receptor beta chains below were found in one sample sequenced in a study of shared clonotypes between healthy human individuals. Data came from immunoSEQ multiplex PCR; TCRdb stores just in-frame clones and leaves some out. The repertoire consists of approximately 740,000 clones, with more than 85% occurring once and the leading ten covering under 30%. Naive CD8 isolation took CD45RO-negative cells positively selected for CCR7 and excluded terminally differentiated effector memory CD45RA+ cells. The source material was naive CD8+ T cells sorted from blood. These receptors were obtained from a man aged 30-40 years in good health.

This clone was observed a single time. Different DNA sequences within this sample yield the same CDR3. This chain connects TRBV5-1 to TRBJ2-1, with TRBD2 matching over 10 bases. The V and J ends lost 3 bases and 0 bases, in that order; junction bases with no gene match: 0. Germline CDR1 and CDR2: SGHRS and YFSETQ. CDR3 size: 15 residues. The CDR3 DNA is TGCGCCAGCAGCTCTAGCGGGGGCTCCTACAATGAGCAGTTCTTC. It encodes CASSSSGGSYNEQFF.

The genes are TRBV19 and TRBJ2-4; D is ambiguous. The CDR3 contains 16 residues. Deletions cut 3 bases from V and 1 base from J, with 13 bases between. Germline CDR1 and CDR2: LNHDA and SQIVND (reference sequence). CDR3 in DNA: TGTGCCAGTAGTATCACCTCGGGTTCGGCCAAAAACATTCAGTACTTC. Its translation: CASSITSGSAKNIQYF. Combining the CDR3 with reference TRBV19 and TRBJ2-4 gives the whole variable domain DGGITQSPKYLFRKEGQNVTLSCEQNLNHDAMYWYRQDPGQGLRLIYYSQIVNDFQKGDIAEGYSVSREKKESFPLTVTSAQKNPTAFYLCASSITSGSAKNIQYFGAGTRLSVL.

This chain links TRBV7-9 with TRBJ1-2; the D gene is possibly TRBD1 (6 bases). Looked up from germline, CDR1 is SEHNR and CDR2 is FQNEAQ (reference sequence). The CDR3 spans 14 residues. Trimming stripped 5 bases from V and 3 bases from J, with 13 bases between. CDR3 in DNA: TGTGCCAGCAGCGAAACAGGGTACGACTATGGCTACACCTTC. Translated, it gives CASSETGYDYGYTF.

This chain uses TRBV5-1 with TRBJ2-1; D uncertain. This CDR3 spans 15 amino acids. Germline lookup yields CDR1 SGHRS and CDR2 YFSETQ. V gave up 2 bases and J gave up 0 bases, with 9 bases separating them. The CDR3 region has the DNA TGCGCCAGCAGCTTAATAGGTACCTCCTACAATGAGCAGTTCTTC. This encodes CASSLIGTSYNEQFF.

J is TRBJ2-1 and V is TRBV29-1; 7 positions match TRBD1. V shed 7 bases, J shed 13 bases, and the junction held 7 bases outside the gene matches. Germline CDR1 reads SQVTM; CDR2 reads ANQGSEA. The CDR3 is made up of 10 amino acids. The chain's CDR3 is CSARDREQFF. The CDR3 bases are TGCAGCGCCCGTGACAGGGAACAGTTCTTC.

J is TRBJ1-4 and V is TRBV2; tentatively, D is TRBD1 (5 bases). With 3 bases removed from V and 2 bases from J, the gap between germline ends came to 10 bases. This CDR3 has 15 residues. Germline loops: CDR1 SNHLY, CDR2 FYNNEI. CDR3 in amino acids: CASSDLAGTNEKLFF. Here the CDR3 DNA reads TGTGCCAGCAGTGACCTAGCAGGGACTAATGAAAAACTGTTTTTT.

As concerns this clone: The sample carries other DNA sequences with the same CDR3. This chain uses TRBV27 with TRBJ1-5; D gene uncertain. The germline CDR1 and CDR2 sequences are MNHEY and SMNVEV (reference sequence). There are 13 residues in the CDR3. V gave up 2 bases and J gave up 3 bases, with 5 bases separating them. The CDR3 spells CASSLSPNQPQHF. The CDR3 DNA sequence: TGTGCCAGCAGTTTAAGCCCCAATCAGCCCCAGCATTTT.

This rearrangement joins TRBV7-2 to TRBJ2-7, with 11 bases aligning to TRBD2. The CDR3 extends over 15 amino acids. Germline V CDR1 and CDR2: SGHTA, FQGNSA. Trimming removed 3 bases from V and 4 bases from J; junction bases left unmatched: 5. The CDR3 sequence is CASSFVGTSGYEQYF. CDR3 DNA sequence: TGTGCCAGCAGCTTCGTCGGGACTAGCGGTTACGAGCAGTACTTC.

The V gene is TRBV5-8, the J gene TRBJ1-2; no clear D. This CDR3 has 18 amino acids. V lost 4 bases and J lost 0, with 22 bases in between. From germline, CDR1 is SGHTS and CDR2 YDEGEE. Here the CDR3 reads CASSGVSRLRTANYGYTF. As DNA, the CDR3 is TGTGCCAGCAGCGGGGTTTCCCGATTAAGGACGGCTAACTATGGCTACACCTTC.

The chain uses TRBV12-5 and TRBJ2-5, with D possibly being TRBD1 or TRBD2 (6 bases each). The germline gives CDR1 LGHNT, CDR2 FRNRAP. Trimming stripped 4 bases from V and 4 bases from J, with 16 bases between. CDR3 size: 15 residues. The DNA for the CDR3 is TGTGCTAGTGGTTATGGTGGGGGGCGCGGAGAGACCCAGTACTTC. Encoded protein: CASGYGGGRGETQYF.

The rearrangement joins TRBV6-6 to TRBJ2-7; 11 nucleotides match TRBD1. Germline lookup yields CDR1 MNHNY and CDR2 SVGAGI (reference sequence). The CDR3 is made up of 15 amino acids. V gave up 4 bases and J gave up 1 base; unmatched junction bases: 3. The chain's CDR3 is CASSWTGGASYEQYF. In DNA form, the CDR3 reads TGTGCCAGCAGTTGGACAGGGGGCGCATCCTACGAGCAGTACTTC.

The chain couples TRBV4-1 to TRBJ2-5; 7 nucleotides line up with TRBD2. CDR1 and CDR2 from the germline V gene are MGHRA and YSYEKL. CDR3 length: 13 residues. J lost 3 bases, V lost 5 bases, and 3 bases had no gene match. The CDR3 DNA is TGCGCCAGCAGCTCCCTAGCGGAAGAGACCCAGTACTTC. Amino acids: CASSSLAEETQYF.

This chain joins TRBV7-9 and TRBJ1-1; D gene ambiguous. CDR1 is SEHNR, CDR2 FQNEAQ, per germline (reference sequence). The germline V and J ends were trimmed by 8 bases and 2 bases, with 12 bases remaining between them. This CDR3 contains 13 residues. The CDR3 is CASGSPDNTEAFF. The CDR3 coding sequence is TGTGCCAGCGGATCACCGGATAACACTGAAGCTTTCTTT.

The rearrangement links TRBV7-9 to TRBJ2-1; TRBD2 matches 7 bases. The CDR3 runs to 16 residues. Germline V gene data show CDR1 as SEHNR and CDR2 as FQNEAQ (reference sequence). After removal of 1 base from V and 2 bases from J, the junction contained 5 bases not matched to a gene. The CDR3 protein is CASSLVAGVAYNEQFF. The CDR3, as DNA: TGTGCCAGCAGCTTAGTTGCGGGAGTGGCCTACAATGAGCAGTTCTTC.

V usage is TRBV10-3 and J usage is TRBJ1-1, with TRBD1 matching 7 bases. Germline lookup yields CDR1 ENHRY and CDR2 SYGVKD. The CDR3 covers 14 residues. Trimming took 6 bases from V and 1 from J; bases not matched to a gene: 5. CDR3 protein: CAISAGTENTEAFF. In DNA form, the CDR3 reads TGTGCCATCAGCGCCGGGACAGAGAACACTGAAGCTTTCTTT.

The genes are TRBV27 and TRBJ2-2; 7 nucleotides align to TRBD2. There are 18 residues in the CDR3. With V trimmed by 4 bases and J by 0 bases, 11 bases remained unmatched. Germline-derived CDR1 and CDR2 are MNHEY and SMNVEV (reference sequence). As DNA, the CDR3 is TGTGCCAGCAGTTCCCTCTGGGCCGGGACTACGAACACCGGGGAGCTGTTTTTT. Amino acids: CASSSLWAGTTNTGELFF.

The chain combines TRBV27 with TRBJ2-3; 7 bases agree with TRBD2. Germline CDR1 reads MNHEY; CDR2 reads SMNVEV (reference sequence). There are 15 residues in the CDR3. V gave up 5 bases and J gave up 6 bases; unmatched junction bases: 11. CDR3 sequence (DNA): TGTGCCAGCAGTCGGTCTAGCGGAGGGGTGGATACGCAGTATTTT. Translation gives CASSRSSGGVDTQYF.

This clone was detected once. The rearrangement links TRBV27 to TRBJ1-2; D remains unclear. V was trimmed by 3 bases and J by 5 bases, leaving 7 bases between them. The germline V gene encodes CDR1 MNHEY and CDR2 SMNVEV (reference sequence). This CDR3 is built from 12 residues. The CDR3 region has the DNA TGTGCCAGCAGTTTCCGAGGTTATGGCTACACCTTC. This translates into CASSFRGYGYTF.